This T cell receptor beta chain was retrieved from a study of T cells in tumors after PD-1 blockade. Study-wide points: Squamous carcinoma: about half of expanded exhausted clones novel, versus almost 30% of other expanded CD8+ clones.

To note about this clone: The antigen is not known.

This CDR3 comprises 15 residues. Germline V gene lookup returns CDR1 ENHRY and CDR2 SYGVKD. V was pared by 3 bases and J by 3 bases, with 14 bases between. The repertoire was sequenced with immunoSEQ multiplex PCR; TCRdb's copy has only in-frame clones and lacks some. The top ten hold under 30% of the sample, which has 10,000 to 15,000 clones, about 62% seen once. The sequencing used tumor tissue, collected before anti-PD-1 treatment. This chain links TRBV10-3 with TRBJ2-5, with D possibly called TRBD1 or TRBD2 (7 bases each). The receptor's source is a human donor with cutaneous squamous cell carcinoma. CDR3 residues: CAISDRGREEETQYF. The DNA of the CDR3 is TGTGCCATCAGTGACAGGGGGAGGGAAGAAGAGACCCAGTACTTC.